Below, one T cell receptor (beta chain) is given with its context. Its matching antigen is unknown. This CDR3 is 14 amino acids long. Deletions cut 6 bases from V and 1 base from J, with 7 bases between. Germline CDR1 reads LNHDA; CDR2 reads SQIVND (reference sequence). When sampled, the donors appeared nominally healthy, though they likely had unrecorded immune exposures. The data derive from a study of cytomegalovirus exposure and HLA in healthy donors. General study points: It was only CMV serostatus that was available as immune exposure information. A list of about 180 TCR beta chains associated with cytomegalovirus was given.

Primers: 60 Vbeta forward and 13 Jbeta reverse. Data came from immunoSEQ multiplex PCR; TCRdb stores just in-frame clones and leaves some out. The sample contains about 280,000 clones, around 90% of which appear only once. The J gene is TRBJ2-6, the V gene TRBV19, with D perhaps TRBD1 (5 bases). The sequencing sample was made of PBMCs. The sequence was collected from a woman under 30 in good health and CMV-seronegative. CDR3 residues: CASRQGSGANVLTF. CDR3 nucleotide sequence: TGTGCCAGTAGGCAGGGATCTGGGGCCAACGTCCTGACTTTC.